Reported below is one T cell receptor (beta chain). It has no known antigen specificity. No quality values exist for individual bases; no much larger clone is one base distant. This sample is part of a study of cytomegalovirus exposure and HLA in healthy donors (dated by TCRdb to between 2016 and 2019). General notes on the study: According to a later analysis, one platform produced both the roughly 120 validation repertoires and the 720 or so repertoires of the first cohort. The study combined high-throughput TCR immunosequencing, statistical association of individual TCRs with disease status, and machine learning to predict cytomegalovirus infection status. The study was designed to test whether signatures of past pathogen exposure could be identified by cataloging public T cell receptors. In addition to the first cohort of roughly 700 subjects, a separate validation cohort of around 110 different subjects was used.

The donors belonged to the validation cohort of 90 to 150 subjects, which was separate from the roughly 670-subject first cohort. Libraries were made using the immunoSEQ multiplex PCR assay. The paper's processing steps were these. To diagnose cytomegalovirus status from the catalog of TCR beta chain sequences, a statistical classification framework was built. TCRdb's version of the immuneACCESS table is confined to in-frame rearrangements and falls short of the full clone set. An unresolved V gene accounts for under half of the shortfall where checked; the remainder is of unknown origin. V, J and clone size reflect that table, while D and trimming were determined from the DNA. The sample table records 150,000 or so clones; more than 75% of these occur just once. The biggest ten clones account for roughly 2.6% of the sample. Per the germline V gene (reference sequence), SGHKS is the CDR1 and YYEKEE is the CDR2. From the cysteine through the phenylalanine, the CDR3 covers 15 amino acids. The only DNA kept is the CDR3, 45 bases in frame from the first base. For this chain, trimming is 4 bases at the V end and 3 bases at the J end, and the number of junction bases without a gene match is 9.

Overall results and qualifications from the work: The validation cohort had no HLA typing available for a later analysis, so co-occurrence within that cohort was assessed over all 130 or so repertoires. A later analysis found that TCRs clustered in the first cohort also tended to co-occur in the roughly 120 validation repertoires, with approximately 95% of cluster scores above 0. The study gave a list of some 150 TCR beta chains associated with cytomegalovirus. It was suggested by the authors that the approach could potentially be generalized to other disease states and immunological phenotypes. In both the original and validation cohorts, the classifier was reported to diagnose cytomegalovirus status with high specificity and sensitivity. In vitro tests confirmed that a few of the cytomegalovirus-associated TCR beta chains recognize cytomegalovirus antigens. Most TCR sequences were observed very rarely across donors, whereas some public TCRs were present in many individuals.

What was sequenced was PBMCs. This sequence uses TRBV5-5 and TRBJ2-7, and 8 bases in between align with TRBD2. The source is a man younger than 35 in good health and CMV-seropositive. The CDR3: CASSGLAGPSYEQYF. The sequence in DNA is TGTGCCAGCAGCGGATTAGCGGGGCCTAGCTACGAGCAGTACTTC.